This is a list of T cell receptor beta chains from one sample in a study of beta chain features in type 1 diabetes. The table came from immunoSEQ multiplex PCR; TCRdb's copy has only in-frame clones and leaves some out. Seen here are about 41,000 clones, 66% observed once, and the top ten hold more than 1.5%. The sequencing input was Tregs from blood. These receptors were collected from a man aged 25 to 45 with type 1 diabetes. Some clones in this sample may be carry-over from other donors' samples. CDR3s include the opening cysteine and the closing phenylalanine or tryptophan. Each record gives: D gene, V gene, J gene, clone size, CDR3 DNA, CDR3 protein. D genes are given only for firm matches. Part of the rows lack a size; the others show once, few, many or a class for expanded clones.

>NA|TRBV5-4|TRBJ1-1|NA
TGTGCCAGCGTCGGGCAGGGAGGAACTGAAGCTTTCTTT
CASVGQGGTEAFF
>TRBD2|TRBV7-2|TRBJ2-3|once
TGTGCCAGCAGCCGGGGACTAGCGGGGTCCAGCACAGATACGCAGTATTTT
CASSRGLAGSSTDTQYF
>NA|TRBV29-1|TRBJ1-3|NA
TGCAGCGTCAGGGTCTCTGGAAACACCATATATTTT
CSVRVSGNTIYF
>TRBD1|TRBV29-1|TRBJ1-2|few
TGCAGCGGCCGGGACAGCCTCTATGGCTACACCTTC
CSGRDSLYGYTF
>NA|TRBV14|TRBJ1-1|NA
TGTGCCAGCAGCTTCTTTGGCGGGGGAGCTTTCTTT
CASSFFGGGAFF
>TRBD2|TRBV7-8|TRBJ2-2|NA
TGTGCCAGCAGCTGGATTACTAGCGGGAGTAACACCGGGGAGCTGTTTTTT
CASSWITSGSNTGELFF
>TRBD2|TRBV28|TRBJ2-1|NA
TGTGCCAGCAAAGGCGGGGGGACTACAGGGCATGAGCAGTTCTTC
CASKGGGTTGHEQFF
>TRBD1|TRBV5-1|TRBJ1-5|NA
TGCGCCAGCAGCTTGGGACAGGGGAGTTGGCAGCCCCAGCATTTT
CASSLGQGSWQPQHF
>TRBD2|TRBV29-1|TRBJ2-2|few
TGCAGCGTTTCCGGGACTAGCTTCACCGGGGAGCTGTTTTTT
CSVSGTSFTGELFF
>TRBD1|TRBV28|TRBJ1-2|NA
TGTGCCAGCAGTTTACAAGACAGGGTCTATGGCTACACCTTC
CASSLQDRVYGYTF
>NA|TRBV2|TRBJ2-6|few
TGTGCCAGCAGTGAATACAGCCACTCTGGGGCCAACGTCCTGACTTTC
CASSEYSHSGANVLTF
>NA|TRBV15|TRBJ1-2|NA
TGTGCCACCAGCAGAGAGGGGAGACAGGACTATGGCTACACCTTC
CATSREGRQDYGYTF
>TRBD1|TRBV15|TRBJ1-2|NA
TGTGCCACCAGCAGAGGACAGGGAACATGGGGCTACACCTTC
CATSRGQGTWGYTF
>TRBD1|TRBV18|TRBJ1-4|NA
TGTGCCAGCTCACCACGGACAGGGCGGCGCCTATTAGGAGAAAAACTGTTTTTT
CASSPRTGRRLLGEKLFF
>TRBD1|TRBV10-3|TRBJ2-7|few
TGTGCCATCAGCCCCAGACAGGGCCCCTACGAGCAGTACTTC
CAISPRQGPYEQYF
>NA|TRBV11-1|TRBJ1-2|few
TGTGCCAGCAGCTCGGAGGGCTATGGCTACACCTTC
CASSSEGYGYTF
>TRBD1|TRBV14|TRBJ1-2|NA
TGTGCCAGCAGCCGACAGGGGCCCTATGGCTACACCTTC
CASSRQGPYGYTF
>NA|TRBV7-9|TRBJ2-7|NA
TGTGCCAGCAGCTTACGCCCAGGTTCGTACGAGCAGTACTTC
CASSLRPGSYEQYF
>NA|TRBV28|TRBJ1-5|NA
TGTGCCAGCGGAAAAGTACAGGGCAGCGACAATCAGCCCCAGCATTTT
CASGKVQGSDNQPQHF
>NA|TRBV18|TRBJ2-1|NA
TGTGCCAGCTCACCTATGTCCTACAATGAGCAGTTCTTC
CASSPMSYNEQFF
>NA|TRBV1|TRBJ2-5|NA
TGCACCAGCCAGGGACAGGGGGGCCCTGAGCAGTACTTC
CTSQGQGGPEQYF
>NA|TRBV27|TRBJ1-4|NA
TGTGCCAGCAGTTTAGTAGGGGCGCAGGGTGTAAAACTGTTTTTT
CASSLVGAQGVKLFF
>NA|TRBV6-6|TRBJ1-6|NA
TGTGCCAGCAGTTACGCGGCTTTTTCACGGTCCCCCCTCCACTTT
CASSYAAFSRSPLHF
>TRBD2|TRBV7-2|TRBJ2-3|NA
TGTGCCAGCAGCGTGGGGGGGACAGATACGCAGTATTTT
CASSVGGTDTQYF
>NA|TRBV7-9|TRBJ1-2|few
TGTGCCAGCAGCGCAGAAAACTATGGCTACACCTTC
CASSAENYGYTF
>NA|TRBV6-1|TRBJ2-2|NA
TGTGCCAGCTTATATCACGCCAGTTCAACCGGGGAGCTGTTTTTT
CASLYHASSTGELFF
>NA|TRBV5-1|TRBJ1-1|few
TGCGCCAGCAGCGGGGGCCCGCGAGGAACTGAAGCTTTCTTT
CASSGGPRGTEAFF
>NA|TRBV7-9|TRBJ1-6|NA
TGTGCCAGCAGCGACGCCGAGCGTGGGGCTCAATCACCCCTCCACTTT
CASSDAERGAQSPLHF
>TRBD2|TRBV29-1|TRBJ2-7|NA
TGCAGCGGGACTAGCGGGACAAACGAGCAGTACTTC
CSGTSGTNEQYF
>NA|TRBV19|TRBJ1-2|few
TGTGCCAGTAGATTTAGCTATGGCTACACCTTC
CASRFSYGYTF
>NA|TRBV9|TRBJ2-1|NA
TGTGCCAGCAGCGTAGAAGCCCCAGGCCAGCAGTTCTTC
CASSVEAPGQQFF
>TRBD1|TRBV6-5|TRBJ1-1|NA
TGTGCCAGCAGGTCGGGACAGGGGAACACTGAAGCTTTCTTT
CASRSGQGNTEAFF
>TRBD1|TRBV5-1|TRBJ1-1|NA
TGCGCCAGCAGCTTGGGGGGGACAGGGGGCTTGTTTTATGGCACTGAAGCTTTCTTT
CASSLGGTGGLFYGTEAFF
>NA|TRBV2|TRBJ1-5|NA
TGTGCCAGCACCCTAGTGGGAGGGAATCAGCCCCAGCATTTT
CASTLVGGNQPQHF
>NA|TRBV19|TRBJ2-7|NA
TGTGCCAGTAGTATCTGGGGTCCGACAGGTACCTACGAGCAGTACTTC
CASSIWGPTGTYEQYF
>NA|TRBV19|TRBJ2-7|NA
TGTGCCACTTCCGAATCGGTCTCCTACGAGCAGTACTTC
CATSESVSYEQYF
>TRBD1|TRBV2|TRBJ1-2|few
TGTGCCAGCAGAGGACAGGGGCTGGCTGGCTACACCTTC
CASRGQGLAGYTF
>TRBD1|TRBV30|TRBJ1-2|once
TGTGCCTGGAGGGTGGACAGGGCGACCACCTTC
CAWRVDRATTF
>NA|TRBV7-9|TRBJ2-5|once
TGTGCCAGCAGCTTAGGACAGGGGTTAACGGGGGGTCTTCAAGAGACCCAGTACTTC
CASSLGQGLTGGLQETQYF
>NA|TRBV10-3|TRBJ2-1|NA
TGTGCCATCAGTGACCCTACAGGGTTCGAGTTCTTC
CAISDPTGFEFF
>TRBD2|TRBV6-1|TRBJ2-7|NA
TGTGCCAGCAGTGCCCGGACTAGCGGGAGCAACGAGCAGTACTTC
CASSARTSGSNEQYF
>TRBD1|TRBV7-9|TRBJ1-4|once
TGTGCCAGCAGCTTGGGACAGGGGGCAACTAATGAAAAACTGTTTTTT
CASSLGQGATNEKLFF
>NA|TRBV7-2|TRBJ1-1|NA
TGTGCCAGCAGCTGGGGACAATTCCCGACTGAAGCTTTCTTT
CASSWGQFPTEAFF
>NA|TRBV7-2|TRBJ2-5|NA
TGTGCCAGCAGCTTGACAGTACAGGAGACCCAGTACTTC
CASSLTVQETQYF
>NA|TRBV21-1|TRBJ1-6|NA
TGTGCCAGCAGCAAAGAGGAGGGGTACGCCTATAATTCACCCCTCCACTTT
CASSKEEGYAYNSPLHF
>NA|TRBV28|TRBJ2-7|NA
TGTGCCAGCAGTTCCGCAGGGTCGGTTTTCTACGAGCAGTACTTC
CASSSAGSVFYEQYF
>TRBD2|TRBV2|TRBJ2-1|NA
TGTGCCAGCAGTGAATGGGGACTAGCGGGGGGCTACAATGAGCAGTTCTTC
CASSEWGLAGGYNEQFF
>NA|TRBV2|TRBJ2-7|NA
TGTGCCAGCAATTTGGGGCCGTACGAGCAGTACTTC
CASNLGPYEQYF
>NA|TRBV20-1|TRBJ1-1|NA
TGCAGTGCTTTCCGGAACACTGAAGCTTTCTTT
CSAFRNTEAFF
>NA|TRBV7-3|TRBJ1-1|NA
TGTGCCAGCAGCTTTTCCCAGAACACTGAAGCTTTCTTT
CASSFSQNTEAFF
>TRBD1|TRBV7-9|TRBJ1-2|few
TGTGCCAGCAGCTGGGGACAGGGGTCAAACCCCGACCACTATGGCTACACCTTC
CASSWGQGSNPDHYGYTF
>NA|TRBV6-6|TRBJ1-1|NA
TGTGCCAGCACCCGTCGCACAGGGATGAACACTGAAGCTTTCTTT
CASTRRTGMNTEAFF
>NA|TRBV5-1|TRBJ1-2|NA
TGCGCCAGCAGCGTGACAGGAGCTAACTATGGCTACACCTTC
CASSVTGANYGYTF
>TRBD2|TRBV28|TRBJ2-3|few
TGTGCCAGCGGACCAACTAGCGGGGGGGTTGCAGATACGCAGTATTTT
CASGPTSGGVADTQYF